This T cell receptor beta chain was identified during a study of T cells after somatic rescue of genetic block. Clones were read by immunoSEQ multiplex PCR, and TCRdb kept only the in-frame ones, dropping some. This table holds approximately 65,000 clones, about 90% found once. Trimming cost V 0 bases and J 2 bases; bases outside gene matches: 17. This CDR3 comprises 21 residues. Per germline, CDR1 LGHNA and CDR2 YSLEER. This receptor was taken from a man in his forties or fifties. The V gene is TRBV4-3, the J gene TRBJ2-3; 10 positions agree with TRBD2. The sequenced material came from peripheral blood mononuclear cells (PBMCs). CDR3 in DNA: TGCGCCAGCAGCCAAGATCTGAGGAGCGGGAGGGCAAAGAGGCCCACAGATACGCAGTATTTT. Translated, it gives CASSQDLRSGRAKRPTDTQYF.